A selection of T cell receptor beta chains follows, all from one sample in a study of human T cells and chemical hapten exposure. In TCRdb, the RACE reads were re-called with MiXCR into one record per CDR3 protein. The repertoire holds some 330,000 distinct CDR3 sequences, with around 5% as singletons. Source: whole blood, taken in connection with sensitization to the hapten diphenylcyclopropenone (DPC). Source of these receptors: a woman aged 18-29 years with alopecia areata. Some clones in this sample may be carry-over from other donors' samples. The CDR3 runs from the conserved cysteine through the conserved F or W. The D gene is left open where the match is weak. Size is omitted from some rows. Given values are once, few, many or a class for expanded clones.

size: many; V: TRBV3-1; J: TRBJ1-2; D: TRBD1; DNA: TGTGCCAGCTCCACAGGACAGGTTAACTATGGCTACACCTTC; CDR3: CASSTGQVNYGYTF
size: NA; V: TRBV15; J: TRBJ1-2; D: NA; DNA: TGTGCCACCAGCAGCCCGACCTATGGCTACACCTTC; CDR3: CATSSPTYGYTF
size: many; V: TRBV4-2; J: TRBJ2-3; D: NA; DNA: TGTGCCAGCAGCCAAGATGGGGGCAGAACAGATACGCAGTATTTT; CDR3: CASSQDGGRTDTQYF
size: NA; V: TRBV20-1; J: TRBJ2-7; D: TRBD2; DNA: TGCAGTGCTAGAGCGGGACTAGCGGGGGGCGAGCAGTACTTC; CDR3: CSARAGLAGGEQYF
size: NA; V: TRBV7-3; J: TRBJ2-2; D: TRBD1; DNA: TGTGCCAGCAGCCTACAGGGGGCGCGCACCGGGGAGCTGTTTTTT; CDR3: CASSLQGARTGELFF
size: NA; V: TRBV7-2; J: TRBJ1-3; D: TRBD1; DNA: TGTGCCAGCAGCTATGACAGGGACGCTGGAAACACCATATATTTT; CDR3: CASSYDRDAGNTIYF
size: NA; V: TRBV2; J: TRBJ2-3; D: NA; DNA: TGTGCCAGCAGTGAACGTAGCCCCCGCACAGATACGCAGTATTTT; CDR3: CASSERSPRTDTQYF
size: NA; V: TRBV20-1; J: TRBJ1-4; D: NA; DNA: TGCAGTGCACTGGGCTTCCTTAATGAAAAACTGTTTTTT; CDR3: CSALGFLNEKLFF
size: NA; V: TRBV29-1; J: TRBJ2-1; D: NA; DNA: TGCAGCGTTGAAGAGGCGCCGAATGAGCAGTTCTTC; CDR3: CSVEEAPNEQFF
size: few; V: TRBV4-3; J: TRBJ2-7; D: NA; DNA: TGCGCCAGCAGCCAAGGGGAGGTGGGGAGCTACGAGCAGTACTTC; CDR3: CASSQGEVGSYEQYF
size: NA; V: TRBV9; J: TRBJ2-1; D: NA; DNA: TGTGCCAGCAGCGGGACAGCTTACAATGAGCAGTTCTTC; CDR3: CASSGTAYNEQFF
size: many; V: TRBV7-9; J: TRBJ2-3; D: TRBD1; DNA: TGTGCCAGCAGGGCCCCGGGACAGGTCGGAGATACGCAGTATTTT; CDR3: CASRAPGQVGDTQYF
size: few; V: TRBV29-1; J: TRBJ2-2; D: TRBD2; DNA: TGCAGCGTTGAAACAGCGGGGGGGCCTAGGACCGGGGAGCTGTTTTTT; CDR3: CSVETAGGPRTGELFF
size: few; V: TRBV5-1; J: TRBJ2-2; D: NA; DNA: TGCGCCAGCAGCTTGGCCGGGACGGCGAACACCGGGGAGCTGTTTTTT; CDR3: CASSLAGTANTGELFF
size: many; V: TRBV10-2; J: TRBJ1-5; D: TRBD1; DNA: TGCGCCACCTCCGGGACAGGGCTCGGTCAGCCCCAGCATTTT; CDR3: CATSGTGLGQPQHF
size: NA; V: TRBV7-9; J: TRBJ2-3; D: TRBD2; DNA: TGTGCCAGCAGCTTAGGTTGGCGGGAGAGCACAGATACGCAGTATTTT; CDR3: CASSLGWRESTDTQYF
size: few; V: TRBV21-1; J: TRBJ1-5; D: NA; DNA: TGTGCCAGCAGCAAAGTACCCAGAACGGATCAGCCCCAGCATTTT; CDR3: CASSKVPRTDQPQHF
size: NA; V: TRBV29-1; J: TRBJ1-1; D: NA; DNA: TGCAGCGTTGAAAGGGGAAAAGAAGCTTTCTTT; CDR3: CSVERGKEAFF
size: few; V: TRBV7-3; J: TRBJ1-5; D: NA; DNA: TGTGCCAGCAGCTTAAGTACCACAGATTATAGCAATCAGCCCCAGCATTTT; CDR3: CASSLSTTDYSNQPQHF
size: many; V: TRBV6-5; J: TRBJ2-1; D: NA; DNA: TGTGCCAGCAGTACGACGGATGCCCAGTCCTACAATGAGCAGTTCTTC; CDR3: CASSTTDAQSYNEQFF
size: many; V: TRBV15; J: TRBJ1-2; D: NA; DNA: TGTGCCACCAGCAGAGAGGGGGAAGCGGTTGGCTACACCTTC; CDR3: CATSREGEAVGYTF
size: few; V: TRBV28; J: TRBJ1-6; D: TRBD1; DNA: TGTGCCAGCAGTTCCGGGACAGGGTGGAAACCCCTCCACTTT; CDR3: CASSSGTGWKPLHF
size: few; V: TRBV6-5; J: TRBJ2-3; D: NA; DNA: TGTGCCAGCAGGGCGCCAGGACAGGGAGGGGATACGCAGTATTTT; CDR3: CASRAPGQGGDTQYF
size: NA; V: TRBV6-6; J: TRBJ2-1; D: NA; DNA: TGTGCCAGCAGTTCAGGGGGGACCTCCTACAATGAGCAGTTCTTC; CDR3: CASSSGGTSYNEQFF
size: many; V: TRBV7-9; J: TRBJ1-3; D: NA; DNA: TGTGCCAGCAGCTTAGAGGAACGAAACACCATATATTTT; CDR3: CASSLEERNTIYF
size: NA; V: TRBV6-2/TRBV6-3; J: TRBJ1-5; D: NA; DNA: TGTGCCAGCAGTTACGACAGCCGCAATCAGCCCCAGCATTTT; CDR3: CASSYDSRNQPQHF
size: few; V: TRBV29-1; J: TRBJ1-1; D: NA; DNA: TGCAGCGTTATCCAGGGAGTAACTGAAGCTTTCTTT; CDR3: CSVIQGVTEAFF
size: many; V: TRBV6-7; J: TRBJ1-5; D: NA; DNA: TGTGCCAGCAGCTATTACCGATTGGGGCAGCCCCAGCATTTT; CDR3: CASSYYRLGQPQHF
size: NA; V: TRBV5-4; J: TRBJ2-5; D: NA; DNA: TGTGCCAGCAGCTTCCAGGGTAGTAAATACTTC; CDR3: CASSFQGSKYF
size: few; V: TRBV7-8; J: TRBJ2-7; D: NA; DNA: TGTGCCAGCAGCTTAGACAGGGCCATCTACTACGAGCAGTACTTC; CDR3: CASSLDRAIYYEQYF
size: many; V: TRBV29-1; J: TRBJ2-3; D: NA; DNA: TGCAGCTGTGACTGGGGGGAGGGACAAGATACGCAGTATTTT; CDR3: CSCDWGEGQDTQYF
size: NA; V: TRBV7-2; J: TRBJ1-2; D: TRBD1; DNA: TGTGCCAGCAGCTGGGACAGGGGGGCCTATGGCTACACCTTC; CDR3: CASSWDRGAYGYTF
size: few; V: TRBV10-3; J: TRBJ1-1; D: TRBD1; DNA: TGTGCCATCAGTGAATCGAGACAGGGGGCTGGAGGTAGGACTGAAGCTTTCTTT; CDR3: CAISESRQGAGGRTEAFF
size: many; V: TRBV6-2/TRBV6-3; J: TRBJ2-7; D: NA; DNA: TGTGCCAGCAGCCCCGCGGGGCCTCTCAAGTACGAGCAGTACTTC; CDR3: CASSPAGPLKYEQYF
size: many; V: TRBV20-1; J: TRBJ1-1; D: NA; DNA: TGCAGTGCTAAGGGCGACGGGAACACTGAAGCTTTCTTT; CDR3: CSAKGDGNTEAFF
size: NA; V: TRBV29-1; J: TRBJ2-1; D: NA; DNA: TGCAGCGGGGGGGACAGCTCCTACAATGAGCAGTTCTTC; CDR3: CSGGDSSYNEQFF
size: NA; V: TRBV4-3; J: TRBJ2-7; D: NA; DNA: TGCGCCAGCAGCCAAATCCTGGCGGGCGAGCAGTACTTC; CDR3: CASSQILAGEQYF
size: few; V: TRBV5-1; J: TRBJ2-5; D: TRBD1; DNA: TGCGCCAGCAGCTTGGCGGACAGGATGGGGAAAGAGACCCAGTACTTC; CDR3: CASSLADRMGKETQYF
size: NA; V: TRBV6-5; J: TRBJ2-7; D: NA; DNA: TGTGCCAGCAGTTACTCCCCGGTCAGCGTCCGCGAGCAGTACTTC; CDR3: CASSYSPVSVREQYF
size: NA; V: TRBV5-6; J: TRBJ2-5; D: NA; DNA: TGTGCCAGCAGCTTGGGGAGCCAACGGGAGACCCAGTACTTC; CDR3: CASSLGSQRETQYF
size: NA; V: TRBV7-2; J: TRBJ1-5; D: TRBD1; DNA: TGTGCCAGCAGCTTATGGACAGGGGACAATCAGCCCCAGCATTTT; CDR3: CASSLWTGDNQPQHF
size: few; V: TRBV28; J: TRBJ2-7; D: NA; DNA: TGTGCCAGCAGTCCAAATACGTGGACGGATTCCTACGAGCAGTACTTC; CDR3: CASSPNTWTDSYEQYF
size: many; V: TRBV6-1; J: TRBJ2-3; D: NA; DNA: TGTGCCAGCAGTGAATATGGGGGAAGCGCAGATACGCAGTATTTT; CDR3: CASSEYGGSADTQYF
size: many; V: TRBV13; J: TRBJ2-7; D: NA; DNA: TGTGCCAGCAGCCCTACTCAGTCGGCGCCCGAGCAGTACTTC; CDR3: CASSPTQSAPEQYF
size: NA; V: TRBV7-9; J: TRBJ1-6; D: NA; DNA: TGTGCCAGCAGCTTAGACGCCTCCAGCTCCTATAATTCACCCCTCCACTTT; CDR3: CASSLDASSSYNSPLHF
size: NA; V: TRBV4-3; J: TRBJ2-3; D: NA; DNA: TGCGCCAGCGTCCGAAAGTATTTT; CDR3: CASVRKYF
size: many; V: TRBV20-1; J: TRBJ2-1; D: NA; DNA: TGCAGTGCTAGATTGCAGGCAGGGGGGAATGAGCAGTTCTTC; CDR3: CSARLQAGGNEQFF
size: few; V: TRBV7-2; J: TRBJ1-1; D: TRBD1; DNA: TGTGCCAGCAACCCGAGACAGGGGGACGGGAACACTGAAGCTTTCTTT; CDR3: CASNPRQGDGNTEAFF
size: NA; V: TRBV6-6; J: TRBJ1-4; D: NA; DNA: TGTGCCAGCAGTTACGGGGGGCAGATAACTAATGAAAAACTGTTTTTT; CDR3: CASSYGGQITNEKLFF
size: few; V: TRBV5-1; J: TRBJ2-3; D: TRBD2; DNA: TGCGCCAGCAGCCAGCCTAGCGGGGGAGGCACAGATACGCAGTATTTT; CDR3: CASSQPSGGGTDTQYF
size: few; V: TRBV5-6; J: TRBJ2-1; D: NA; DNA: TGTGCCAGCAGGTTCGGGGTTAACGGTGAGCAGTTCTTC; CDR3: CASRFGVNGEQFF
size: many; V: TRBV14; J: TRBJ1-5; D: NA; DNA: TGTGCCAGCAGCGGAGGGGGAGGACAGCCCCAGCATTTT; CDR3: CASSGGGGQPQHF
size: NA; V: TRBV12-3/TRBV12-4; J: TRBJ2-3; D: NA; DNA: TGTGCCAGCAGTTTAGCGGAGGGGGGGACGCATACGCAGTATTTT; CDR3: CASSLAEGGTHTQYF
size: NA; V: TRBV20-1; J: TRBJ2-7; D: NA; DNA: TGCAGTGCCCTTGGACGGTCCTACGAGCAGTACTTC; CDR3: CSALGRSYEQYF